This record covers a single TCR beta chain. The sample comes from a study of T cell responses to AZD1222 COVID-19 vaccine. Method: immunoSEQ multiplex PCR; TCRdb's copy keeps in-frame clones and lacks some. The data show under 100,000 clones, roughly 90% seen once. The CDR3 totals 16 residues. Trimming shortened V by 1 base and J by 0 bases, and 10 bases separated the two germline ends. Germline V gene lookup returns CDR1 MGHRA and CDR2 YSYEKL. The genes are TRBV4-1 and TRBJ2-1; the D is unclear. This material consisted of peripheral blood, taken on day 0 of AZD1222 vaccination. The origin of this receptor is an adult in good health. Here the CDR3 DNA reads TGCGCCAGCAGCCAAGTTAACTTGGTCTCCTACAATGAGCAGTTCTTC. Translation gives CASSQVNLVSYNEQFF.